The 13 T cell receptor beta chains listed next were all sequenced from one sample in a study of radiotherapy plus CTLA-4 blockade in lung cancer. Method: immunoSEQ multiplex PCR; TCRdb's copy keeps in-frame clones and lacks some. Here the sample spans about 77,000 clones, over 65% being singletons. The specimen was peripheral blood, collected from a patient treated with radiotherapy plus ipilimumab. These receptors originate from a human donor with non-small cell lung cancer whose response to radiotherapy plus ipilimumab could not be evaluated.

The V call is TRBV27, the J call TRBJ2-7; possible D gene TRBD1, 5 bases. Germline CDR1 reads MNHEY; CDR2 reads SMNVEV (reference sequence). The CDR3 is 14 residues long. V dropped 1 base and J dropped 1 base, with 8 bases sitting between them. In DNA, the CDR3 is TGTGCCAGCAGTTTATTAGACAGATCCTACGAGCAGTACTTC. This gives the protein CASSLLDRSYEQYF.

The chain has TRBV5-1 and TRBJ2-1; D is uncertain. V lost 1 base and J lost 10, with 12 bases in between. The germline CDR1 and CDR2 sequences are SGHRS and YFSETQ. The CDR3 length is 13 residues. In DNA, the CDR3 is TGCGCCAGCAGCTTGACCCTCGGGTACGAGCAGTTCTTC. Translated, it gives CASSLTLGYEQFF.

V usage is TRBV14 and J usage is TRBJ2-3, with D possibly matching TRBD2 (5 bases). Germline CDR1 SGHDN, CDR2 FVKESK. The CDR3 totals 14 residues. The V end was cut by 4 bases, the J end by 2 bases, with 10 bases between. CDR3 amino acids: CASSRLDFTDTQYF. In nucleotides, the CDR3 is TGTGCCAGCAGCCGACTGGACTTCACAGATACGCAGTATTTT.

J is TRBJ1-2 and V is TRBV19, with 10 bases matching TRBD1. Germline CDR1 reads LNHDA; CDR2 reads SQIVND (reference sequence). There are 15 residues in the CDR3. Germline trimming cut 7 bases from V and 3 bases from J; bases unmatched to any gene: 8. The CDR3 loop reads CASTRDRGRDYGYTF. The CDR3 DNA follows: TGTGCCAGTACCCGAGACAGGGGGCGCGACTATGGCTACACCTTC.

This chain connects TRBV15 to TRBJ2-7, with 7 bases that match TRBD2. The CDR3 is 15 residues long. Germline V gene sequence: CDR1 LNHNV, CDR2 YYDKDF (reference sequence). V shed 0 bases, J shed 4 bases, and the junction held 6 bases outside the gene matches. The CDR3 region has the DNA TGTGCCACCAGCAGAGATCTGGGACTAAGATACGAGCAGTACTTC. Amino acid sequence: CATSRDLGLRYEQYF.

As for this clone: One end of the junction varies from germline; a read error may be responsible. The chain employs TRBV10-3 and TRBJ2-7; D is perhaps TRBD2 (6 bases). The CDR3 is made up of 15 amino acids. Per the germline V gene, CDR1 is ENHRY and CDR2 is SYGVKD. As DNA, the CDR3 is TGTGCCATCAGTGAGTCGGAGCGGGTATCCTACGGGCAGTACTTC. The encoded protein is CAISESERVSYGQYF.

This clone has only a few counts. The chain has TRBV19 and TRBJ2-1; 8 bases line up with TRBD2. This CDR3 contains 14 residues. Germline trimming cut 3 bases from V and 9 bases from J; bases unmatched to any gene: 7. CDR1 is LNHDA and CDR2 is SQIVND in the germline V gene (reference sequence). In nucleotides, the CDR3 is TGTGCCAGTAGTATGGGCGGGAGGCAAGGTGAGCAGTTCTTC. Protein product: CASSMGGRQGEQFF.

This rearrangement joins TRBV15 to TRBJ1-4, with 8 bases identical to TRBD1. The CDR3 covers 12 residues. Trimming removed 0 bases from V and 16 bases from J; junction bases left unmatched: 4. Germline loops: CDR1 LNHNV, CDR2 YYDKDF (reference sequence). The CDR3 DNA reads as TGTGCCACCAGCAGAGATTCAGGGGGCAAGTTTTTT. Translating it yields CATSRDSGGKFF. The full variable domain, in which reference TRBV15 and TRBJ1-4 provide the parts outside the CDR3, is DAMVIQNPRYQVTQFGKPVTLSCSQTLNHNVMYWYQQKSSQAPKLLFHYYDKDFNNEADTPDNFQSRRPNTSFCFLDIRSPGLGDTAMYLCATSRDSGGKFFGSGTQLSVL.

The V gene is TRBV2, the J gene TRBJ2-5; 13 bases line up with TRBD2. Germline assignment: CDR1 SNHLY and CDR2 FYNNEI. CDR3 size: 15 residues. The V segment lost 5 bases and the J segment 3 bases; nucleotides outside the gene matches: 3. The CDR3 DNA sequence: TGTGCCAGCAGTCCAGGACTAGCGGGGGAAGAGACCCAGTACTTC. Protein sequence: CASSPGLAGEETQYF.

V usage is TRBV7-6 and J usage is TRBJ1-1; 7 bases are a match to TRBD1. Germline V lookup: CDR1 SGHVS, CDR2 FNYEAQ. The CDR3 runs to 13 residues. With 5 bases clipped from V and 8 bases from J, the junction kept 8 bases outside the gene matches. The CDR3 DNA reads TGTGCCAGCAGCATAGGGGACAGCCAAGAAGCTTTCTTT. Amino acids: CASSIGDSQEAFF.

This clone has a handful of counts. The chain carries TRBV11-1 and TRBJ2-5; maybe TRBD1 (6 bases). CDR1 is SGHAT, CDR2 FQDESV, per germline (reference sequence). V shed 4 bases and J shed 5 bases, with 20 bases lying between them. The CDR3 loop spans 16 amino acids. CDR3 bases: TGTGCCAGCAGCTCCGATGGGGGCGTAGGACGCGAGACCCAGTACTTC. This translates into CASSSDGGVGRETQYF. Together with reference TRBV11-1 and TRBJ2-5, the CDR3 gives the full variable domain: EAEVAQSPRYKITEKSQAVAFWCDPISGHATLYWYRQILGQGPELLVQFQDESVVDDSQLPKDRFSAERLKGVDSTLKIQPAELGDSAMYLCASSSDGGVGRETQYFGPGTRLLVL.

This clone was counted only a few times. The DNA of the CDR3 is TGTGCCAGCAAGGACAGGGGACCCTACGAGCAGTACTTC. The encoded protein is CASKDRGPYEQYF. The rearrangement uses TRBV28 and TRBJ2-7; 9 positions match TRBD1. V shed 7 bases and J 2 bases; nucleotides not matched to a gene: 3. Germline V gene sequence: CDR1 MDHEN, CDR2 SYDVKM. CDR3 size: 13 residues. The full variable domain, with the rest looked up from reference TRBV28 and TRBJ2-7, is DVKVTQSSRYLVKRTGEKVFLECVQDMDHENMFWYRQDPGLGLRLIYFSYDVKMKEKGDIPEGYSVSREKKERFSLILESASTNQTSMYLCASKDRGPYEQYFGPGTRLTVT.

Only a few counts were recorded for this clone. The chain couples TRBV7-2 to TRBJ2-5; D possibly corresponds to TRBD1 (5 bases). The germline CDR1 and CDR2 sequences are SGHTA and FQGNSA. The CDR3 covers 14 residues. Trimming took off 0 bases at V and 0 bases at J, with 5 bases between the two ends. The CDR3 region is CASSLAGHQETQYF. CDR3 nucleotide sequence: TGTGCCAGCAGCTTAGCGGGGCACCAAGAGACCCAGTACTTC. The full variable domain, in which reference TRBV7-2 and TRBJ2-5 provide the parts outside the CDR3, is GAGVSQSPSNKVTEKGKDVELRCDPISGHTALYWYRQSLGQGLEFLIYFQGNSAPDKSGLPSDRFSAERTGGSVSTLTIQRTQQEDSAVYLCASSLAGHQETQYFGPGTRLLVL.